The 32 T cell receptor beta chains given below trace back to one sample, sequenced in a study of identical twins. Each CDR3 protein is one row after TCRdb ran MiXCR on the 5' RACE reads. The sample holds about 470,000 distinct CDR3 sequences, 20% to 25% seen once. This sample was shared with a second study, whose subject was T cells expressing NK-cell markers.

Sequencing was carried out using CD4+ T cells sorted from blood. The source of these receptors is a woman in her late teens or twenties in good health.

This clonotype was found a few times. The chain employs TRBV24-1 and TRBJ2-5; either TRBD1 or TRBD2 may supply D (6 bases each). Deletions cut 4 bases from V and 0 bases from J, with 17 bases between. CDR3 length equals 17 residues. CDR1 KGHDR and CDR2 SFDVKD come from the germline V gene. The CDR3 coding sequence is TGTGCCACCAGTGAGAGCGGAGGGGGGAAGTACCAAGAGACCCAGTACTTC. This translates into CATSESGGGKYQETQYF.

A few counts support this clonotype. CDR3: CATSSSIRGNTGELFF. The CDR3 nucleotides are TGTGCCACCAGCAGCTCGATCAGGGGGAACACCGGGGAGCTGTTTTTT. The V gene is TRBV15, the J gene TRBJ2-2, with D maybe TRBD1 (6 bases). The CDR3 extends over 16 amino acids. V lost 3 bases and J lost 1, with 12 bases in between. Germline CDR1 LNHNV, CDR2 YYDKDF (reference sequence).

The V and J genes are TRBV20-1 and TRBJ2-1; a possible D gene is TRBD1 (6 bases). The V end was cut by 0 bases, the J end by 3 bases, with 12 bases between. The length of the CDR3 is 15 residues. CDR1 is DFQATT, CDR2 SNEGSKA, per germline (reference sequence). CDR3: CSARDLRGSYNEQFF. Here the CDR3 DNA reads TGCAGTGCTAGAGATCTCAGGGGTAGCTACAATGAGCAGTTCTTC.

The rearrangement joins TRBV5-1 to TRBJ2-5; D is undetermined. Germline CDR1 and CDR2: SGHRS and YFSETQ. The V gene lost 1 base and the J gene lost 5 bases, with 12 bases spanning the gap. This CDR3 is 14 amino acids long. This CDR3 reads CASSLFMAAETQYF. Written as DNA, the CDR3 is TGCGCCAGCAGCTTGTTTATGGCGGCGGAGACCCAGTACTTC. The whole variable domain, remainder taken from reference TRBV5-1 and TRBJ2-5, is KAGVTQTPRYLIKTRGQQVTLSCSPISGHRSVSWYQQTPGQGLQFLFEYFSETQRNKGNFPGRFSGRQFSNSRSEMNVSTLELGDSALYLCASSLFMAAETQYFGPGTRLLVL.

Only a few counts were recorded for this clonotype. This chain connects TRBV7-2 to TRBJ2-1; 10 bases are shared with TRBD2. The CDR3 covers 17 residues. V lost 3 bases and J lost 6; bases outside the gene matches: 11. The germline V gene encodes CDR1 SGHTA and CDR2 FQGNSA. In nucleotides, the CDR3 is TGTGCCAGCAGCTTCCCGTCCGGGACTAGCGAAAGCAATGAGCAGTTCTTC. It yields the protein CASSFPSGTSESNEQFF. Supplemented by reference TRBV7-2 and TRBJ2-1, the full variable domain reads GAGVSQSPSNKVTEKGKDVELRCDPISGHTALYWYRQSLGQGLEFLIYFQGNSAPDKSGLPSDRFSAERTGGSVSTLTIQRTQQEDSAVYLCASSFPSGTSESNEQFFGPGTRLTVL.

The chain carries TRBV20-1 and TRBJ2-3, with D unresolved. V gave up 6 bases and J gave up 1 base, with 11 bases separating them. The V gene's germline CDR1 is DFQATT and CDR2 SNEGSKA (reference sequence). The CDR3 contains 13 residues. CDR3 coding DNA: TGCAGTGCCGGTCCGACGGGCACAGATACGCAGTATTTT. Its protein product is CSAGPTGTDTQYF.

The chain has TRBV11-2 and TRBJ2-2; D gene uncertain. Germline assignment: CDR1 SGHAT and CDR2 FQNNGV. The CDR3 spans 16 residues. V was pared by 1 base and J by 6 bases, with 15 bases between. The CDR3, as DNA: TGTGCCAGCAGCTTAGTTCTTCTCTGCGGCGCCGGGGAGCTGTTTTTT. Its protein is CASSLVLLCGAGELFF.

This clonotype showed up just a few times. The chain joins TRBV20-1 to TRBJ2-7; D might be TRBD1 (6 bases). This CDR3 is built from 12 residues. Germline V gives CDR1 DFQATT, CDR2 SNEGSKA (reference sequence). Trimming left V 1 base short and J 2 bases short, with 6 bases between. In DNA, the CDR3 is TGCAGTGCTAGAGGACAGGCCTACGAGCAGTACTTC. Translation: CSARGQAYEQYF.

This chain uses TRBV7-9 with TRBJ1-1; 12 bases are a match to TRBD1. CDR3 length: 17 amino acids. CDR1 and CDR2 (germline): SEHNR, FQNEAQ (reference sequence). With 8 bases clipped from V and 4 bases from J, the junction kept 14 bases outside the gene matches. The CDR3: CASVLGTGGDYGTEAFF. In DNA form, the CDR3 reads TGTGCCAGCGTTCTAGGGACAGGGGGCGATTATGGCACTGAAGCTTTCTTT.

The CDR3 region is CASRSGSVYEQYF. The CDR3 DNA sequence: TGTGCCAGCAGGAGCGGGAGTGTGTACGAGCAGTACTTC. The chain combines TRBV6-1 with TRBJ2-7, with 8 bases identical to TRBD2. The J segment lost 4 bases and the V segment lost 6 bases, leaving 5 bases of the junction unmatched. The length of the CDR3 is 13 residues. In germline, CDR1 is MNHNS, CDR2 SASEGT.

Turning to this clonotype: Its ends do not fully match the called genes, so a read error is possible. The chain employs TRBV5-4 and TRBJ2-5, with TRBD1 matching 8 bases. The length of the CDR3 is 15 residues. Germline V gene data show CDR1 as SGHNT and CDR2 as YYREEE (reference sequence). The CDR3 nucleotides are TGCGCCAGCAGTCAACTCGGACAGGGTGGCGAGACCCAGTACTTC. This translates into CASSQLGQGGETQYF.

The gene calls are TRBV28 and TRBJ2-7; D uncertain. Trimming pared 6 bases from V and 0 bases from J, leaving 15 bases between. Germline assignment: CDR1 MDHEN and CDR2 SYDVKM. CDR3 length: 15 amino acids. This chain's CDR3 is CASRDPALFSYEQYF. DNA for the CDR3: TGTGCCAGCAGGGACCCAGCACTTTTCTCCTACGAGCAGTACTTC. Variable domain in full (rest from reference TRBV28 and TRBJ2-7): DVKVTQSSRYLVKRTGEKVFLECVQDMDHENMFWYRQDPGLGLRLIYFSYDVKMKEKGDIPEGYSVSREKKERFSLILESASTNQTSMYLCASRDPALFSYEQYFGPGTRLTVT.

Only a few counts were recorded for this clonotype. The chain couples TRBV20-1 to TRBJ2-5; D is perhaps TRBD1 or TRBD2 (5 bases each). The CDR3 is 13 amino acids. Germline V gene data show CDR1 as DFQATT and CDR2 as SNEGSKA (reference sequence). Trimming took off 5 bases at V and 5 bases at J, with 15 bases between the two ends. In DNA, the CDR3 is TGCAGTGCTCATGCCGGGGCGGAGGAGACCCAGTACTTC. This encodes CSAHAGAEETQYF.

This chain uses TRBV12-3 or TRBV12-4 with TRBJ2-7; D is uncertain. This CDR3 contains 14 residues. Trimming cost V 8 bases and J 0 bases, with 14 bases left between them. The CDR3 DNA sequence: TGTGCCAGCGGCCCAGACGGAATCTCCTACGAGCAGTACTTC. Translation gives CASGPDGISYEQYF.

CDR3: CSGGQTAYEQYF. The CDR3 nucleotides are TGCAGCGGGGGACAAACCGCCTACGAGCAGTACTTC. The chain couples TRBV29-1 to TRBJ2-7, with D perhaps TRBD1 (6 bases). Trimming took off 7 bases at V and 2 bases at J, with 12 bases between the two ends. Germline CDR1 and CDR2: SQVTM and ANQGSEA. The CDR3 length is 12 residues.

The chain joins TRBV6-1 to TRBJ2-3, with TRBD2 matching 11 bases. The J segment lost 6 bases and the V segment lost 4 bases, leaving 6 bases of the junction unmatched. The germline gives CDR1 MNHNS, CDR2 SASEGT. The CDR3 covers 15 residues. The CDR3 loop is CASSAGLAAGDTQYF. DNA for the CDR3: TGTGCCAGCAGTGCGGGACTAGCGGCGGGTGATACGCAGTATTTT.

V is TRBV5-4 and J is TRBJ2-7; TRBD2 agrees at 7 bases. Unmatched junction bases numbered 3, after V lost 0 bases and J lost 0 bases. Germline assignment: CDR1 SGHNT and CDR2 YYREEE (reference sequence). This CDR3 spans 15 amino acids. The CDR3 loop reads CASSLEQRGSYEQYF. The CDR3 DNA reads TGTGCCAGCAGCTTGGAGCAGCGGGGCTCCTACGAGCAGTACTTC.

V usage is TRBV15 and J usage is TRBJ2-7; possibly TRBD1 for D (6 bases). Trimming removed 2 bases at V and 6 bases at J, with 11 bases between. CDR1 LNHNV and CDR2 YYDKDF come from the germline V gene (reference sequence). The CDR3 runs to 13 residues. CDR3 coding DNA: TGTGCCACCAGCAGACTGCAGGGGAGCGAGCAGTACTTC. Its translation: CATSRLQGSEQYF. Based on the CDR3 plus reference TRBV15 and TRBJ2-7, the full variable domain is DAMVIQNPRYQVTQFGKPVTLSCSQTLNHNVMYWYQQKSSQAPKLLFHYYDKDFNNEADTPDNFQSRRPNTSFCFLDIRSPGLGDTAMYLCATSRLQGSEQYFGPGTRLTVT.

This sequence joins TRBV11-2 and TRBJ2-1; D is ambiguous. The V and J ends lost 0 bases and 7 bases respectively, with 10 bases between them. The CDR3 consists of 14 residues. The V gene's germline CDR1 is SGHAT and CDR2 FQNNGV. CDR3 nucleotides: TGTGCCAGCAGCTTAGATGGGGTCTGGAATGAGCAGTTCTTC. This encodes CASSLDGVWNEQFF.

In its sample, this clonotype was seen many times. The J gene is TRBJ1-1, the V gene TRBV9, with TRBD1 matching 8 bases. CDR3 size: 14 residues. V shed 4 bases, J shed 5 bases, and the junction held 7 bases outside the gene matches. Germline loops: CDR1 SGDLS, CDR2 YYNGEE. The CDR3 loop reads CASSLGQGGTEAFF. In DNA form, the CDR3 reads TGTGCCAGCAGCCTTGGACAGGGAGGAACTGAAGCTTTCTTT.

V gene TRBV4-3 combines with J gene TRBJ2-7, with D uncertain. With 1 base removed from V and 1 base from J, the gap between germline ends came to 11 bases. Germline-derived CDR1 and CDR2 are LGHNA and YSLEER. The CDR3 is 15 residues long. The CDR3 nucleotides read TGCGCCAGCAGCCAAGGGGTTACGGGTTCCTACGAGCAGTACTTC. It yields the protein CASSQGVTGSYEQYF.

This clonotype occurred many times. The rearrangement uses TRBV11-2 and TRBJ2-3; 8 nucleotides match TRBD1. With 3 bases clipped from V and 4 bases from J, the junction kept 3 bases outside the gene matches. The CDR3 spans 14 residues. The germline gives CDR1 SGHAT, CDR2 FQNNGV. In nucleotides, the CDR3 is TGTGCCAGCAGCTTGCAGGGGGCCCCAGATACGCAGTATTTT. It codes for CASSLQGAPDTQYF.

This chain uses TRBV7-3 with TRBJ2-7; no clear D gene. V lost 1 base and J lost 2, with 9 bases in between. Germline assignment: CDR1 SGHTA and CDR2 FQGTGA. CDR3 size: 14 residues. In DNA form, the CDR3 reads TGTGCCAGCAGCTTAATGGACGGCCCCTACGAGCAGTACTTC. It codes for CASSLMDGPYEQYF.

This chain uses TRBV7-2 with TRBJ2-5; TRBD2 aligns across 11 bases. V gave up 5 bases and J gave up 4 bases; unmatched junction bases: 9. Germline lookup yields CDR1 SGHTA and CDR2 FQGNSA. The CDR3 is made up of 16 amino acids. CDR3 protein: CASSHLAGGSGETQYF. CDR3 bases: TGTGCCAGCAGCCATCTAGCGGGGGGATCGGGAGAGACCCAGTACTTC.

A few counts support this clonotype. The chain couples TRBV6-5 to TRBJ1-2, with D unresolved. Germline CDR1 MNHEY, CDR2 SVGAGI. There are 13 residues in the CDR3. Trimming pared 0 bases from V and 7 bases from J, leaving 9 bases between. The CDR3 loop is CASSYSQTGGYTF. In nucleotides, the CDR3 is TGTGCCAGCAGTTACTCACAGACCGGTGGCTACACCTTC.

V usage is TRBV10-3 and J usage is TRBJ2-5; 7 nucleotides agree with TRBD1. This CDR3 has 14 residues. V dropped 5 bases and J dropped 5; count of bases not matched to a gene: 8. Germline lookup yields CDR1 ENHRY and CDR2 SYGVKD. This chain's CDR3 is CAISPGQSIETQYF. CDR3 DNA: TGTGCCATCAGTCCGGGACAGTCGATTGAGACCCAGTACTTC.

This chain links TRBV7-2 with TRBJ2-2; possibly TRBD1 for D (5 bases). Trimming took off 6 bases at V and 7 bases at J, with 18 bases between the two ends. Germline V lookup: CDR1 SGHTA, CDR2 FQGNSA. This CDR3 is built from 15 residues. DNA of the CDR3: TGTGCCAGCAGGCCGCCTCTACCCAGGGTCGGGGAGCTGTTTTTT. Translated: CASRPPLPRVGELFF.

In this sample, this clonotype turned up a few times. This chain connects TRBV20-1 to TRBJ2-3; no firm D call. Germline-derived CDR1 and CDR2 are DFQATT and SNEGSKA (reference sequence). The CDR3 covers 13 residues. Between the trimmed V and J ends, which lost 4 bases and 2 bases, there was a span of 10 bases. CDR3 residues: CSATETSTDTQYF. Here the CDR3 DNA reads TGCAGTGCTACCGAGACTTCCACAGATACGCAGTATTTT.

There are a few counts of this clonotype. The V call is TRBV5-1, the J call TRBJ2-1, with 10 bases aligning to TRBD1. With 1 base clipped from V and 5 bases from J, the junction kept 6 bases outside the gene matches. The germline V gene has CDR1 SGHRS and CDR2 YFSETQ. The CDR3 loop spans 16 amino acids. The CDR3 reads CASSLLLGQGNNEQFF. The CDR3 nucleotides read TGCGCCAGCAGCTTGCTTTTGGGACAGGGGAACAATGAGCAGTTCTTC.

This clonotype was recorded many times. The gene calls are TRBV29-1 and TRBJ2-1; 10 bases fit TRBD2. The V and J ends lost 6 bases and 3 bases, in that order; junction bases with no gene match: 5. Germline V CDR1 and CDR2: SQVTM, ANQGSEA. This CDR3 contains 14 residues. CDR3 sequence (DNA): TGCAGCGTCAGCTGGACTAGCGGCTACAATGAGCAGTTCTTC. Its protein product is CSVSWTSGYNEQFF.

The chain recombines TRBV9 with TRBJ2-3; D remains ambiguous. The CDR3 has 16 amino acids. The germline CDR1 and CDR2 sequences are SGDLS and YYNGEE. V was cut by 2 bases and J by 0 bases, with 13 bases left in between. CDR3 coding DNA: TGTGCCAGCAGCGTCCGTAGCAGATCTAGCACAGATACGCAGTATTTT. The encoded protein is CASSVRSRSSTDTQYF. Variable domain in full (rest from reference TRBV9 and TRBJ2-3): DSGVTQTPKHLITATGQRVTLRCSPRSGDLSVYWYQQSLDQGLQFLIQYYNGEERAKGNILERFSAQQFPDLHSELNLSSLELGDSALYFCASSVRSRSSTDTQYFGPGTRLTVL.

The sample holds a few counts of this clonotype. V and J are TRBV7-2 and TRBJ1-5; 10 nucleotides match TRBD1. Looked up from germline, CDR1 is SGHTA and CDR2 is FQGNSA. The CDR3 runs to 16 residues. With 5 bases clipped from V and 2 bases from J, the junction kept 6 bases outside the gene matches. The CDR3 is CASSRSGTGGNQPQHF. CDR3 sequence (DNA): TGTGCCAGCAGCAGATCCGGGACAGGGGGCAATCAGCCCCAGCATTTT.